The 14 T cell receptor beta chains presented below share a single source sample, sequenced in a study of T cells in Graves' hyperthyroidism and ophthalmopathy. The investigators amplified TCR beta CDR3 regions from RNA transcripts. Carried out on the TCR CDR3, a first-round RT-PCR used the HTBI primer set. TCRdb reprocessed the multiplex PCR reads with MiXCR, giving one entry per CDR3 protein. The top ten clones hold around 19% of a sample with around 620,000 distinct CDR3 sequences, under 60% of them seen once. Sequences were obtained from peripheral blood or thyroid tissue (not recorded which). Receptors originate from an adult woman with Graves' disease, either hyperthyroidism or ophthalmopathy (not recorded which).

This chain uses TRBV15 with TRBJ2-3; no reliable D call. V dropped 6 bases and J dropped 2 bases, with 9 bases sitting between them. Germline V gene data show CDR1 as LNHNV and CDR2 as YYDKDF (reference sequence). The CDR3 totals 13 residues. The CDR3 region has the DNA TGTGCCACCAGAGACGCCATCACAGATACGCAGTATTTT. Translating gives CATRDAITDTQYF. The complete variable domain, with remaining parts taken from reference TRBV15 and TRBJ2-3, reads DAMVIQNPRYQVTQFGKPVTLSCSQTLNHNVMYWYQQKSSQAPKLLFHYYDKDFNNEADTPDNFQSRRPNTSFCFLDIRSPGLGDTAMYLCATRDAITDTQYFGPGTRLTVL.

This clonotype has just a few counts. The V call is TRBV29-1, the J call TRBJ2-5; the D is unclear. The V and J ends lost 4 bases and 5 bases respectively, with 11 bases between them. CDR1 and CDR2 (germline): SQVTM, ANQGSEA. The CDR3 runs 12 residues. The CDR3 DNA sequence: TGCAGCGTTGTTCCCCCCGGGGAGACCCAGTACTTC. Its translation is CSVVPPGETQYF.

V is TRBV7-8 and J is TRBJ1-2, with D tentatively TRBD1 (6 bases). Germline V gene sequence: CDR1 SGHVS, CDR2 FQNEAQ. Trimming left V 4 bases short and J 6 bases short, with 21 bases between. The CDR3 length is 16 residues. The CDR3 protein is CASSSRETPGADGYTF. Here the CDR3 DNA reads TGTGCCAGCAGCTCCCGGGAAACCCCAGGGGCTGATGGCTACACCTTC.

CDR3 sequence (DNA): TGCAGTGCCCGGGACACACTAGATTATGGCTACACCTTC. It encodes CSARDTLDYGYTF. This rearrangement joins TRBV20-1 to TRBJ1-2; D is possibly TRBD1 (6 bases). Trimming cost V 6 bases and J 5 bases, with 16 bases left between them. There are 13 residues in the CDR3. In germline, CDR1 is DFQATT, CDR2 SNEGSKA (reference sequence).

V and J are TRBV10-2 and TRBJ2-5; TRBD1 agrees at 9 bases. The germline V gene has CDR1 WSHSY and CDR2 SAAADI. The CDR3 runs to 18 residues. The ends lost 2 bases at V and 5 bases at J; junction bases unmatched: 15. In nucleotides, the CDR3 is TGCGCCAGCAGTGAGCCGGACAGGGGTAGAAACCTCCTGGAGACCCAGTACTTC. Protein sequence: CASSEPDRGRNLLETQYF.

V and J are TRBV6-6 and TRBJ2-7, with 11 bases lining up with TRBD2. The CDR3 covers 16 residues. Germline V gene data show CDR1 as MNHNY and CDR2 as SVGAGI (reference sequence). After removal of 6 bases from V and 1 base from J, the junction contained 8 bases not matched to a gene. The CDR3 loop is CASSPKGLAESYEQYF. In nucleotides, the CDR3 is TGTGCCAGCAGCCCCAAGGGACTAGCGGAATCCTACGAGCAGTACTTC.

V is TRBV7-3 and J is TRBJ2-1; 8 positions match TRBD2. CDR3 length equals 15 residues. The junction had 9 bases not matched to a gene; V was cut back by 6 bases and J by 5 bases. Germline V gene data show CDR1 as SGHTA and CDR2 as FQGTGA. The CDR3 loop reads CASRPSGLGDNEQFF. The CDR3 nucleotides read TGTGCCAGCAGACCTAGCGGGCTGGGGGACAATGAGCAGTTCTTC.

Here the CDR3 reads CSVPGQGDGGETQYF. Here the CDR3 DNA reads TGCAGTGTCCCTGGGCAGGGGGATGGGGGAGAGACCCAGTACTTC. The J gene is TRBJ2-5, the V gene TRBV20-1, with 7 bases matching TRBD1. V trimming: 7 bases; J trimming: 4 bases; junction bases outside the gene matches: 15. CDR3 length: 15 residues. Per the germline V gene, CDR1 is DFQATT and CDR2 is SNEGSKA (reference sequence).

This clonotype was observed many times. The genes are TRBV5-8 and TRBJ2-5; D unresolved. The germline V gene has CDR1 SGHTS and CDR2 YDEGEE. V was cut by 3 bases and J by 4 bases, with 4 bases left in between. The CDR3 has 11 residues. The CDR3 DNA is TGTGCCAGCAGCTCGACAGAGACCCAGTACTTC. It yields the protein CASSSTETQYF.

This chain links TRBV7-9 with TRBJ1-1, with D maybe TRBD1 (6 bases). The CDR3 runs 16 residues. Germline V gene data show CDR1 as SEHNR and CDR2 as FQNEAQ (reference sequence). V was shortened by 6 bases and J by 3 bases, with 20 bases between the two germline ends. This chain's CDR3 is CASSDERTGIDTEAFF. The CDR3 coding sequence is TGTGCCAGCAGTGATGAACGTACAGGGATCGACACTGAAGCTTTCTTT. The full variable domain, rest sourced from reference TRBV7-9 and TRBJ1-1, is DTGVSQNPRHKITKRGQNVTFRCDPISEHNRLYWYRQTLGQGPEFLTYFQNEAQLEKSRLLSDRFSAERPKGSFSTLEIQRTEQGDSAMYLCASSDERTGIDTEAFFGQGTRLTVV.

V gene TRBV7-2 combines with J gene TRBJ2-7; TRBD1 matches 9 bases. CDR3 length: 16 amino acids. Germline V gives CDR1 SGHTA, CDR2 FQGNSA. The V and J ends lost 1 base and 2 bases, in that order; junction bases with no gene match: 6. The CDR3 reads CASSLVWGQGAYEQYF. The CDR3 nucleotides are TGTGCCAGCAGCTTAGTCTGGGGACAGGGAGCCTACGAGCAGTACTTC. The whole variable domain, filled in from reference TRBV7-2 and TRBJ2-7, reads GAGVSQSPSNKVTEKGKDVELRCDPISGHTALYWYRQSLGQGLEFLIYFQGNSAPDKSGLPSDRFSAERTGGSVSTLTIQRTQQEDSAVYLCASSLVWGQGAYEQYFGPGTRLTVT.

CDR3 residues: CASSASNTYEQYF. The DNA for the CDR3 is TGTGCCAGCAGTGCTAGTAATACCTACGAGCAGTACTTC. This rearrangement joins TRBV28 to TRBJ2-7; D remains ambiguous. Germline lookup yields CDR1 MDHEN and CDR2 SYDVKM. The CDR3 extends over 13 amino acids. Trimming stripped 5 bases from V and 2 bases from J, with 10 bases between.

This clonotype occurred many times. This chain links TRBV7-2 with TRBJ2-5; TRBD1 might be the D (5 bases). Per the germline V gene, CDR1 is SGHTA and CDR2 is FQGNSA. The ends were cut back, 8 bases at V and 5 bases at J, with 18 bases in the middle. The CDR3 runs 14 residues. The CDR3 region has the DNA TGTGCCAGCTACAATAGGGGCCCATGGGAGACCCAGTACTTC. Its protein product is CASYNRGPWETQYF.

For this clonotype: Possible read error: a much larger clone is one base away. The rearrangement links TRBV6-1 to TRBJ2-7, with 7 positions matching TRBD1. Trimming at V came to 5 bases and at J to 4 bases, leaving 8 bases not matched to a gene. Germline CDR1 is MNHNS and CDR2 is SASEGT. There are 14 residues in the CDR3. The CDR3 protein is CASSKNRGAYEQYF. DNA for the CDR3: TGTGCCAGCAGTAAAAACAGGGGCGCATACGAGCAGTACTTC.